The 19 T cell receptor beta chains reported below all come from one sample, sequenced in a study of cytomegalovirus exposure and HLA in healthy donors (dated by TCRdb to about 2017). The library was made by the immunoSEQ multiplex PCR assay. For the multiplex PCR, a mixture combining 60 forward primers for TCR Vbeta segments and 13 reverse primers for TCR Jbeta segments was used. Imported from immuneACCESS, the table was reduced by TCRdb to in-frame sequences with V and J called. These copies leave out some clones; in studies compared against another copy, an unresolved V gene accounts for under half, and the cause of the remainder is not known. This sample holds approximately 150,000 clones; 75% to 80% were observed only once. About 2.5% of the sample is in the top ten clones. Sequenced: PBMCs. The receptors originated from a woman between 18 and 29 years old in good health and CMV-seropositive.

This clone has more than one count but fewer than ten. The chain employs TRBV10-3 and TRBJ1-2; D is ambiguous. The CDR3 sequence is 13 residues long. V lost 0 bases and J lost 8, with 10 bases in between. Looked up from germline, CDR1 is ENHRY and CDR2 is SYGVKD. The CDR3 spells CAISESFTGGYTF. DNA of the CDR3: TGTGCCATCAGTGAGTCCTTTACCGGGGGCTACACCTTC.

The CDR3: CASSLVTGGSSPLHF. The DNA for the CDR3 is TGTGCCAGCAGCTTAGTTACAGGGGGGTCATCACCCCTCCACTTT. The rearrangement uses TRBV7-2 and TRBJ1-6, with 8 bases lining up with TRBD1. Germline V lookup: CDR1 SGHTA, CDR2 FQGNSA. V lost 1 base and J lost 10; bases outside the gene matches: 6. The CDR3 has 15 residues.

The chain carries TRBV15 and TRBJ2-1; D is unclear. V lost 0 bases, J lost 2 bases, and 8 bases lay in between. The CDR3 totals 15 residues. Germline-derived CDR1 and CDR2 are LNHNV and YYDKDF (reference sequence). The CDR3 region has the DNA TGTGCCACCAGCAGAGATCAGGCAGCCTACAATGAGCAGTTCTTC. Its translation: CATSRDQAAYNEQFF.

This CDR3 is CASSGQNLNQPQHF. CDR3 nucleotides: TGTGCCAGCAGTGGACAGAATCTCAATCAGCCCCAGCATTTT. This chain links TRBV5-5 with TRBJ1-5, with D possibly matching TRBD1 (6 bases). V was trimmed by 5 bases and J by 3 bases, leaving 12 bases between them. Looked up from germline, CDR1 is SGHKS and CDR2 is YYEKEE (reference sequence). CDR3 size: 14 residues.

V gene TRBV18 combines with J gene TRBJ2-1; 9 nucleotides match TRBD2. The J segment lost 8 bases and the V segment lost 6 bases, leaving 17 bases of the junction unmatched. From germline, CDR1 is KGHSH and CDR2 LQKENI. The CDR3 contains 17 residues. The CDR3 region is CASSVDQAGGQGDEQFF. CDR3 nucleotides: TGTGCCAGCTCCGTAGACCAGGCGGGGGGGCAAGGCGATGAGCAGTTCTTC. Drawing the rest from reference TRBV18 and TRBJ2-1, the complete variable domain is NAGVMQNPRHLVRRRGQEARLRCSPMKGHSHVYWYRQLPEEGLKFMVYLQKENIIDESGMPKERFSAEFPKEGPSILRIQQVVRGDSAAYFCASSVDQAGGQGDEQFFGPGTRLTVL.

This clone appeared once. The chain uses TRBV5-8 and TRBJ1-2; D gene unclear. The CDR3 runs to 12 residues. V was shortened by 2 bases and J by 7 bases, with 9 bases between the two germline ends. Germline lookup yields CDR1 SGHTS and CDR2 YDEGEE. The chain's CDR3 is CASSFLSFGYTF. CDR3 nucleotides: TGTGCCAGCAGCTTCCTCTCTTTTGGCTACACCTTC.

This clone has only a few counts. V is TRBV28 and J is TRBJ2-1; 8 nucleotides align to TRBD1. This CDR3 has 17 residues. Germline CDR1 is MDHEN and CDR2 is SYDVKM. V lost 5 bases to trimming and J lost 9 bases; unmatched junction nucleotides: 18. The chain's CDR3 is CASSPGTGGWGFSEQFF. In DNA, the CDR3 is TGTGCCAGCAGTCCAGGGACAGGCGGCTGGGGTTTCAGTGAGCAGTTCTTC.

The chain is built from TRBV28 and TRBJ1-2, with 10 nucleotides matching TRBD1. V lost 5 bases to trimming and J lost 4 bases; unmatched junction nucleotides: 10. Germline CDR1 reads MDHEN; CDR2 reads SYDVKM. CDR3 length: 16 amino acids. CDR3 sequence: CASSPRGQGTFYGYTF. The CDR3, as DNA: TGTGCCAGCAGTCCTCGGGGACAGGGGACCTTCTATGGCTACACCTTC.

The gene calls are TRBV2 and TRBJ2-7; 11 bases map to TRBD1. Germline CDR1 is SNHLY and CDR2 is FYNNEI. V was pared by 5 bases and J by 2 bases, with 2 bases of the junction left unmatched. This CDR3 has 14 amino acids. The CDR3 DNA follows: TGTGCCAGCAGTCAGGGACAGGGGGCCTACGAGCAGTACTTC. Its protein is CASSQGQGAYEQYF.

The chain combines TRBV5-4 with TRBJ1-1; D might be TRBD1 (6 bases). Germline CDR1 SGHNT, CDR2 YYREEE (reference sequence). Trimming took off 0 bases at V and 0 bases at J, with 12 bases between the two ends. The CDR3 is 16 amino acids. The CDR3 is CASSLEAGDMNTEAFF. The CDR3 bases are TGTGCCAGCAGCTTGGAGGCAGGGGATATGAACACTGAAGCTTTCTTT.

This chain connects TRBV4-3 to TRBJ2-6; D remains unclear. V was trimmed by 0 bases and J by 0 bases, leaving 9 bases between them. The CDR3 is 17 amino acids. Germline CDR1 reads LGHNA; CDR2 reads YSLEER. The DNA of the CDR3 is TGCGCCAGCAGCCAAGAGGAGAGCAGCTCTGGGGCCAACGTCCTGACTTTC. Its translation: CASSQEESSSGANVLTF.

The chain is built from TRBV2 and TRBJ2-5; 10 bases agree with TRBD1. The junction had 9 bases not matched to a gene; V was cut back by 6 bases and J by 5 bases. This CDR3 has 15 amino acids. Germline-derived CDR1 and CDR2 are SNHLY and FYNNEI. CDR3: CASRYDRGLGETQYF. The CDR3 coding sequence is TGTGCCAGCAGATACGACAGGGGGCTGGGCGAGACCCAGTACTTC. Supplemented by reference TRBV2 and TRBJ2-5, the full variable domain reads EPEVTQTPSHQVTQMGQEVILRCVPISNHLYFYWYRQILGQKVEFLVSFYNNEISEKSEIFDDQFSVERPDGSNFTLKIRSTKLEDSAMYFCASRYDRGLGETQYFGPGTRLLVL.

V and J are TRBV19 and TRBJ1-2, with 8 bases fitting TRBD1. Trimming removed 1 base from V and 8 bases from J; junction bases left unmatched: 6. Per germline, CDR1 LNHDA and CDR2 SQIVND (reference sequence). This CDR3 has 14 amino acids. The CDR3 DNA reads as TGTGCCAGTAGTATAGGCCAGGGGGCCGGAGGCTACACCTTC. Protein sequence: CASSIGQGAGGYTF.

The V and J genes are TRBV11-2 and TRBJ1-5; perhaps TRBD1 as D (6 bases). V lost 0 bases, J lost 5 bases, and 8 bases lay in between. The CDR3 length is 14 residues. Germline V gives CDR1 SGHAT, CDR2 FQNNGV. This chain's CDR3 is CASSLDSGDQPQHF. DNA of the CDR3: TGTGCCAGCAGCTTAGACTCAGGGGATCAGCCCCAGCATTTT.

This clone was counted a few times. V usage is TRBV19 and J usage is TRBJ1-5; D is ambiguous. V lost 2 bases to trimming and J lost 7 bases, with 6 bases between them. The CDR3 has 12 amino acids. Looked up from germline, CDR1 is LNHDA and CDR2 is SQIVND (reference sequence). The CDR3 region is CASSIIVQPQHF. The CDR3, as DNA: TGTGCCAGTAGTATAATCGTACAGCCCCAGCATTTT.

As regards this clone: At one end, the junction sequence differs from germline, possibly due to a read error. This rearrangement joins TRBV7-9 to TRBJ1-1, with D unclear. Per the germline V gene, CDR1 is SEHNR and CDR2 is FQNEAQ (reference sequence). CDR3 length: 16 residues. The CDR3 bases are TGTGCCAGCAGCTTAGCAGCCACGGGAATGAGCACTGAAGCTCTCTTT. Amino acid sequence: CASSLAATGMSTEALF.

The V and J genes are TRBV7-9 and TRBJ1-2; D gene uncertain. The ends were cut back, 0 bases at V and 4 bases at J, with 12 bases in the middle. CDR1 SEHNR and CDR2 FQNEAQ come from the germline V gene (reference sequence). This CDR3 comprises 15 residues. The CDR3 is CASSLANPGSYGYTF. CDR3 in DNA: TGTGCCAGCAGCTTAGCGAACCCGGGAAGCTATGGCTACACCTTC.

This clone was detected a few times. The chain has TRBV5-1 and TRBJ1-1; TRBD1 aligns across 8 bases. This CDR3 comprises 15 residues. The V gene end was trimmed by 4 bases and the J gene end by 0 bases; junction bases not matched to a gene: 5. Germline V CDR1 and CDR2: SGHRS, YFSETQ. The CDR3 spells CASSRRTGLNTEAFF. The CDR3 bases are TGCGCCAGCAGCAGGAGGACAGGGCTGAACACTGAAGCTTTCTTT.

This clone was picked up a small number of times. The CDR3 here is CASSLGTGHTEAFF. CDR3 in DNA: TGTGCCAGCAGCCTCGGGACAGGGCACACTGAAGCTTTCTTT. The V call is TRBV6-6, the J call TRBJ1-1; 9 bases map to TRBD1. CDR1 is MNHNY and CDR2 is SVGAGI in the germline V gene (reference sequence). The J segment lost 3 bases and the V segment lost 6 bases, leaving 5 bases of the junction unmatched. The CDR3 consists of 14 residues.